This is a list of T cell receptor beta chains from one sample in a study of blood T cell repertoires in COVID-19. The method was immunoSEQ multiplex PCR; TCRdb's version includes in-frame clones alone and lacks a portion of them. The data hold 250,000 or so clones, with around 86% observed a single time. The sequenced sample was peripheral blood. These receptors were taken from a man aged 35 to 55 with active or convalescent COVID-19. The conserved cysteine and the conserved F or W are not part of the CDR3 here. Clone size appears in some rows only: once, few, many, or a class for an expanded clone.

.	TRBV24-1	ATSDRGQGLHTQY
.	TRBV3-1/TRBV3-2	ASSHRLLNTDTQY
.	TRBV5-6	ASSLSTGGTYGYT
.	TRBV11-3	ASSLRLAGPTDTQY
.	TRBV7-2	ASNVGLNSYEQY
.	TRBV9	ASSVEQHHTEAF
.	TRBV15	ATSRGTGDGYT
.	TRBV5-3	ARSWTEPSTDTQY
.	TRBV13	ASSFGGSSYNSPLH
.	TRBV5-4	ASSLDSSGQGKEAF
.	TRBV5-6	ASSLLTGAYGYT
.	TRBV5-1	ASSLGLADNEQF
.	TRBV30	AWSYEGDNSPLH
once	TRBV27	ASSPRRDNEKLF
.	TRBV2	ASRSGTRKDQPQH
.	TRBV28	ASGQGTQPQH
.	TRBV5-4	ASSGTVPYGYT
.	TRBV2	ASIRGTRSSYEQY
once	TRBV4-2	ASSQGQGISRNTEAF
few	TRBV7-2	ASSLSQGYNEQF
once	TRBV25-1	ATSGLDSGNTIY
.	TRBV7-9	ASSLTGNTGELF